This T cell receptor (beta chain) was sequenced during a study of T cell clonality in common variable immunodeficiency. This clone was picked up many times. Read coverage stops 3 residues before the CDR3 terminus; the germline J gene supplies the remainder. Germline V CDR1 and CDR2: GTSNPN, SVGIG (reference sequence). Deletions cut 8 bases from V and 3 bases from J, with 16 bases between. The CDR3 consists of 13 residues. Sequencing input was equivalent genomic DNA from CVID and controls. Sequenced by immunoSEQ multiplex PCR; TCRdb stores in-frame clones only, minus some. This sample has 30,000 to 35,000 clones, each found more than once.

The receptor comes from a person aged 18 to 75 in good health. The sequenced material came from peripheral blood mononuclear cells. This rearrangement joins TRBV30 to TRBJ2-5; tentatively, D is TRBD2 (5 bases). The CDR3 region is CAHGGSLKETQYF. Incomplete CDR3 DNA: TGTGCCCACGGAGGATCACTAAAAGAGACC.